These 22 T cell receptor beta chains were sequenced from one sample in a study of blood T cells in healthy people across ages (dated by TCRdb to between 2014 and 2016). Library creation used 5' RACE. The run used an Illumina HiSeq 2500. The second PCR ran for roughly 7 to 12 cycles and used a J-beta primer mix along with a sample-barcoded 5' primer. TCRdb reanalyzed the raw reads on its own, using fastp at Q25 for trimming and MiXCR for clone calling, and kept in-frame beta chains. Duplicate CDR3 protein sequences are folded into a single record with the most common DNA and genes. The sample data list roughly 1,500,000 distinct CDR3 sequences, and 30% to 40% of these were observed just once. Around 10% of the sample is held by the ten biggest clonotypes. The sample taken for sequencing was blood. These TCRs come from a woman in her thirties in good health.

This clonotype has just a few counts. The chain links TRBV7-2 to TRBJ2-3; the D gene could be TRBD1 or TRBD2 (5 bases each). CDR1 SGHTA and CDR2 FQGNSA come from the germline V gene. The germline V and J ends were trimmed by 4 bases and 8 bases, with 13 bases remaining between them. The length of the CDR3 is 13 residues. The CDR3, as DNA: TGTGCCAGCAGCTCACAAGGGACGGGTACGCAGTATTTT. Its protein product is CASSSQGTGTQYF.

This clonotype was seen only a few times. This rearrangement joins TRBV7-9 to TRBJ1-2; 8 nucleotides align to TRBD1. The CDR3 runs 14 residues. Losses at the gene ends were 8 bases for V and 4 bases for J; bases not matched to a gene: 9. The germline V gene encodes CDR1 SEHNR and CDR2 FQNEAQ (reference sequence). This chain's CDR3 is CASSQGGSPYGYTF. In nucleotides, the CDR3 is TGTGCCAGCTCACAGGGGGGATCCCCCTATGGCTACACCTTC.

This clonotype was counted a few times. The V call is TRBV7-8, the J call TRBJ2-7, with 7 positions matching TRBD1. J was trimmed by 2 bases and V by 5 bases; bases with no gene match: 9. Germline V gives CDR1 SGHVS, CDR2 FQNEAQ. There are 15 residues in the CDR3. The CDR3 region has the DNA TGTGCCAGCAGCCGATCCCGGGACAGAGCCTACGAGCAGTACTTC. Translated: CASSRSRDRAYEQYF.

This clonotype was detected only a few times. The chain recombines TRBV12-3 or TRBV12-4 with TRBJ2-5, with TRBD2 identical over 7 bases. The J call may be in error: the DNA end matches TRBJ2-7 better. CDR3 length: 16 amino acids. CDR3 coding DNA: TGTGCCAGCAGTCCCCCCCCGGGATGGCGGGAGTACGAGCAGTACTTC. Its protein product is CASSPPPGWREYEQYF.

The table lists this clonotype with a count of one. Just one base apart from a much larger clone, this may be a read error. The chain recombines TRBV4-1 with TRBJ2-4; 10 bases are shared with TRBD1. In germline, CDR1 is MGHRA, CDR2 YSYEKL. The CDR3 loop spans 13 amino acids. CDR3 residues: CGSSQGQGGPEYF. The CDR3 bases are TGCGGCAGCAGCCAAGGACAGGGGGGTCCCGAGTACTTC.

J is TRBJ2-7 and V is TRBV5-4; D could derive from TRBD1 or TRBD2 (5 bases each). The germline CDR1 and CDR2 sequences are SGHNT and YYREEE (reference sequence). The length of the CDR3 is 16 residues. The V and J ends lost 4 bases and 2 bases respectively, with 19 bases between them. The CDR3 DNA is TGTGCCAGCAGCCCAAGGGGTGAACGGGGAACCTACGAGCAGTACTTC. Protein product: CASSPRGERGTYEQYF.

V usage is TRBV27 and J usage is TRBJ1-5; D might be TRBD1 (5 bases). This CDR3 contains 16 residues. Trimming removed 4 bases at V and 0 bases at J, with 13 bases between. CDR1 and CDR2 (germline): MNHEY, SMNVEV (reference sequence). CDR3 amino acids: CASSSLTAHSNQPQHF. The DNA of the CDR3 is TGTGCCAGCAGTTCCCTGACAGCACATAGCAATCAGCCCCAGCATTTT.

The gene calls are TRBV5-1 and TRBJ2-3, with 7 positions matching TRBD2. J lost 0 bases, V lost 6 bases, and 7 bases had no gene match. CDR3 length: 15 residues. Germline V gene lookup returns CDR1 SGHRS and CDR2 YFSETQ. The CDR3 spells CASTQGSGSTDTQYF. Written as DNA, the CDR3 is TGCGCCAGCACCCAGGGTAGCGGGAGCACAGATACGCAGTATTTT.

V usage is TRBV6-4 and J usage is TRBJ2-5; TRBD2 agrees at 12 bases. The V segment lost 0 bases and the J segment 5 bases; nucleotides outside the gene matches: 7. Germline assignment: CDR1 MRHNA and CDR2 SNTAGT. CDR3 length: 17 amino acids. The CDR3 region is CASSDSGTSGPRETQYF. The CDR3 nucleotides read TGTGCCAGCAGTGACTCCGGGACTAGCGGGCCCAGGGAGACCCAGTACTTC.

The genes are TRBV15 and TRBJ1-1; D is undetermined. The CDR3 loop spans 16 amino acids. Germline V gives CDR1 LNHNV, CDR2 YYDKDF (reference sequence). The germline V and J ends were trimmed by 0 bases and 1 base, with 12 bases remaining between them. Here the CDR3 DNA reads TGTGCCACCAGCAGAGATCCCCCAGGCCGGAACACTGAAGCTTTCTTT. Protein: CATSRDPPGRNTEAFF.

The table lists this clonotype with a few counts. The V call is TRBV27, the J call TRBJ1-5; D possibly corresponds to TRBD1 (6 bases). CDR1 MNHEY and CDR2 SMNVEV come from the germline V gene (reference sequence). V was pared by 8 bases and J by 7 bases, with 21 bases between. The CDR3 length is 15 residues. Here the CDR3 reads CASQNTKGGHQPQHF. The CDR3 DNA reads as TGTGCCAGCCAAAACACAAAGGGGGGGCACCAGCCCCAGCATTTT.

The chain carries TRBV4-1 and TRBJ1-1, with D perhaps TRBD1 (6 bases). V lost 2 bases to trimming and J lost 2 bases, with 15 bases between them. In germline, CDR1 is MGHRA, CDR2 YSYEKL. The CDR3 spans 16 residues. The CDR3 coding sequence is TGCGCCAGCAGCCAACCGGTTGGGGGCACCAACACTGAAGCTTTCTTT. Protein sequence: CASSQPVGGTNTEAFF.

A word on this clonotype: With a much larger clone just one base away, this may be a read error. This rearrangement joins TRBV10-3 to TRBJ2-7; tentatively, D is TRBD1 (5 bases). CDR3 length: 13 amino acids. Trimming removed 7 bases from V and 5 bases from J, with 15 bases in between. Germline V gene sequence: CDR1 ENHRY, CDR2 SYGVKD. CDR3 DNA sequence: TGTGCCATCAAATTAGGGGAAAGCGACGAGCAGTACTTC. Its translation is CAIKLGESDEQYF.

This clonotype was seen a handful of times. The chain uses TRBV6-2 or TRBV6-3 and TRBJ2-1, with TRBD2 identical over 9 bases. Trimming took 0 bases from V and 0 from J; bases not matched to a gene: 12. There are 20 residues in the CDR3. Looked up from germline, CDR1 is MNHEY and CDR2 is SVGEGT. The CDR3 sequence: CASSYSMAGGHTSSYNEQFF. The CDR3 DNA reads TGTGCCAGCAGTTACTCGATGGCGGGGGGGCACACTAGCTCCTACAATGAGCAGTTCTTC.

This clonotype occurred a few times. This chain joins TRBV20-1 and TRBJ2-7; 10 nucleotides agree with TRBD1. CDR3 length: 15 amino acids. Germline V gene data show CDR1 as DFQATT and CDR2 as SNEGSKA (reference sequence). With V trimmed by 2 bases and J by 0 bases, 4 bases remained unmatched. CDR3 in DNA: TGCAGTGCTAGAACCGGGACAGGGGTCTCCTACGAGCAGTACTTC. It is translated as CSARTGTGVSYEQYF.

The rearrangement links TRBV29-1 to TRBJ2-1, with TRBD2 identical over 7 bases. V trimming: 5 bases; J trimming: 6 bases; junction bases outside the gene matches: 4. Looked up from germline, CDR1 is SQVTM and CDR2 is ANQGSEA. The CDR3 sequence is 12 residues long. The CDR3 loop is CSVLPGGNEQFF. The CDR3 nucleotides are TGCAGCGTTCTCCCGGGGGGCAATGAGCAGTTCTTC.

With regard to this clonotype: One junction end does not reproduce the germline sequence, and a read error may be involved. This chain connects TRBV11-2 to TRBJ1-2, with D perhaps matching TRBD1 (6 bases). From germline, CDR1 is SGHAT and CDR2 FQNNGV. This CDR3 has 15 amino acids. CDR3 sequence reads: CASSLVVGGDYGCTF. CDR3 DNA: TGTGCCAGCAGCTTAGTCGTGGGGGGCGACTATGGCTGCACCTTC.

The sample holds many counts of this clonotype. This chain joins TRBV20-1 and TRBJ2-7, with D perhaps TRBD2 (5 bases). The CDR3 length is 13 residues. Germline V gene sequence: CDR1 DFQATT, CDR2 SNEGSKA (reference sequence). Trimming left V 2 bases short and J 0 bases short, with 8 bases between. The CDR3 coding sequence is TGCAGTGCTAGATCCGGGAACTCCTACGAGCAGTACTTC. Amino acids: CSARSGNSYEQYF.

This clonotype was counted between two and nine times. The rearrangement links TRBV28 to TRBJ1-1, with D possibly being TRBD1 (5 bases). Trimming removed 8 bases from V and 4 bases from J, with 14 bases in between. Germline loops: CDR1 MDHEN, CDR2 SYDVKM. The CDR3 runs to 13 residues. CDR3 protein: CASPPRGGTEAFF. The CDR3 DNA reads TGTGCCAGCCCCCCCCGGGGGGGCACTGAAGCTTTCTTT.

This chain connects TRBV30 to TRBJ2-1; D may be TRBD2 (6 bases). Trimming pared 2 bases from V and 3 bases from J, leaving 11 bases between. Germline V gives CDR1 GTSNPN, CDR2 SVGIG (reference sequence). The CDR3 runs 14 residues. In nucleotides, the CDR3 is TGTGCCTGGAGTAAGGGACTCGTCTACAATGAGCAGTTCTTC. It encodes CAWSKGLVYNEQFF.

This clonotype turned up a few times. V usage is TRBV9 and J usage is TRBJ2-7, with 11 bases fitting TRBD2. The ends lost 2 bases at V and 3 bases at J; junction bases unmatched: 4. Germline V gene data show CDR1 as SGDLS and CDR2 as YYNGEE. The CDR3 has 15 amino acids. As DNA, the CDR3 is TGTGCCAGCAGCGTCGGACTAGCGGGCCTCTACGAGCAGTACTTC. This encodes CASSVGLAGLYEQYF.

The V gene is TRBV27, the J gene TRBJ2-2, with D maybe TRBD2 (5 bases). The germline V gene encodes CDR1 MNHEY and CDR2 SMNVEV (reference sequence). Trimming removed 6 bases from V and 5 bases from J, with 16 bases in between. The length of the CDR3 is 15 residues. CDR3 loop: CASRREFEGTGELFF. In nucleotides, the CDR3 is TGTGCCAGCAGACGTGAGTTTGAGGGAACCGGGGAGCTGTTTTTT.